Below are 28 T cell receptor beta chains sequenced from a single sample in a study of sequential checkpoint blockade in melanoma. Described treatment: randomized to nivolumab then ipilimumab (arm A) or the reverse (arm B). Sequencing used immunoSEQ multiplex PCR; TCRdb keeps in-frame clones, though not all of them. The table records 17,000 or so clones, approximately 66% of them present only once. The specimen comprised CD8+ T cells sorted from blood (inferred from file names), sampled from a patient given nivolumab and ipilimumab in sequence. Receptors originate from a human donor with melanoma.

V usage is TRBV11-1 and J usage is TRBJ2-3, with D possibly TRBD2 on 6 matching bases. This CDR3 contains 12 residues. The germline gives CDR1 SGHAT, CDR2 FQDESV (reference sequence). V was trimmed by 5 bases and J by 5 bases, leaving 8 bases between them. The DNA for the CDR3 is TGTGCCAGCAGCCTGGGACTAGATACGCAGTATTTT. This encodes CASSLGLDTQYF.

This chain uses TRBV19 with TRBJ2-7; D unresolved. Germline V gives CDR1 LNHDA, CDR2 SQIVND (reference sequence). The CDR3 length is 13 residues. With 1 base removed from V and 4 bases from J, the gap between germline ends came to 8 bases. The CDR3 nucleotides are TGTGCCAGTAGTATAGGTGGCAATTACGAGCAGTACTTC. It is translated as CASSIGGNYEQYF.

The chain links TRBV11-2 to TRBJ2-5; 9 bases fit TRBD2. Trimming at V came to 5 bases and at J to 7 bases, leaving 8 bases not matched to a gene. Germline V gene sequence: CDR1 SGHAT, CDR2 FQNNGV. This CDR3 contains 14 residues. The CDR3 DNA sequence: TGTGCCAGCAGCCCAGCGGGAGGCCCCAGGACCCAGTACTTC. Its translation: CASSPAGGPRTQYF.

As DNA, the CDR3 is TGCGCCAGCAGCCAAGAGCTTGGACAGGGCGGAACCGGGGAGCTGTTTTTT. Its translation is CASSQELGQGGTGELFF. The genes are TRBV4-3 and TRBJ2-2; 8 bases match TRBD1. Germline values: CDR1 LGHNA, CDR2 YSLEER. The CDR3 spans 17 residues. With V trimmed by 0 bases and J by 5 bases, 8 bases remained unmatched.

The CDR3 DNA sequence: TGTGCCAGCAGTGATAGCGGGGGGGGCGAGCAGTACTTC. Translating gives CASSDSGGGEQYF. This chain connects TRBV2 to TRBJ2-7; 11 bases fit TRBD2. This CDR3 comprises 13 residues. The V and J ends lost 3 bases and 6 bases, in that order; junction bases with no gene match: 1. Germline assignment: CDR1 SNHLY and CDR2 FYNNEI.

The genes are TRBV27 and TRBJ1-1; maybe TRBD1 (6 bases). Trimming took off 3 bases at V and 0 bases at J, with 14 bases between the two ends. This CDR3 comprises 16 residues. CDR1 MNHEY and CDR2 SMNVEV come from the germline V gene (reference sequence). DNA for the CDR3: TGTGCCAGCAGTTTGCAGGGGTGGTTAATGAACACTGAAGCTTTCTTT. Its protein is CASSLQGWLMNTEAFF.

The chain carries TRBV7-6 and TRBJ2-1; a possible D gene is TRBD2 (6 bases). Germline CDR1 reads SGHVS; CDR2 reads FNYEAQ. The V end lost 5 bases, the J end lost 7 bases, and 15 bases lay between the germline ends. The CDR3 covers 14 residues. In DNA form, the CDR3 reads TGTGCCAGCAGCCCCGTGGAGGGCCATAATGAGCAGTTCTTC. It encodes CASSPVEGHNEQFF.

Relative to its sample, this clone is medium-sized. This CDR3 is CASSLAGRNSPLHF. In nucleotides, the CDR3 is TGTGCCAGCAGCTTAGCCGGTCGGAATTCACCCCTCCACTTT. The V call is TRBV7-2, the J call TRBJ1-6, with unresolved D. The CDR3 covers 14 residues. Germline-derived CDR1 and CDR2 are SGHTA and FQGNSA. V lost 0 bases and J 7 bases, leaving 7 bases between the germline ends.

This clone was observed a single time. CDR3 residues: CASSEARTGHGYTF. The DNA of the CDR3 is TGCGCCAGCAGTGAAGCCAGGACAGGGCATGGCTACACCTTC. The rearrangement links TRBV10-1 to TRBJ1-2, with TRBD1 matching over 8 bases. The CDR3 covers 14 residues. The ends lost 3 bases at V and 6 bases at J; junction bases unmatched: 6. Per the germline V gene, CDR1 is WNHNN and CDR2 is SYGVQD (reference sequence).

The chain has TRBV4-1 and TRBJ2-7; a weak D match, TRBD2 (5 bases). Between the trimmed V and J ends, which lost 4 bases and 9 bases, there was a span of 22 bases. The CDR3 contains 15 residues. Germline CDR1 and CDR2: MGHRA and YSYEKL. DNA of the CDR3: TGCGCCAGCAGCCCAGCGGCTGGAAGATACGATGGGCAGTACTTC. Protein product: CASSPAAGRYDGQYF.

This clone is termed medium-sized. CDR3 coding DNA: TGCAGCGTTGACGGGACTAGCGGGAGGAGCTCCTACAATGAGCAGTTCTTC. Protein: CSVDGTSGRSSYNEQFF. This chain connects TRBV29-1 to TRBJ2-1, with TRBD2 identical over 15 bases. Per the germline V gene, CDR1 is SQVTM and CDR2 is ANQGSEA. Trimming cost V 3 bases and J 0 bases; bases outside gene matches: 3. The CDR3 extends over 17 amino acids.

The J gene is TRBJ2-1, the V gene TRBV5-1; 15 positions match TRBD2. The CDR3 loop spans 17 amino acids. With 0 bases clipped from V and 4 bases from J, the junction kept 2 bases outside the gene matches. Germline CDR1 SGHRS, CDR2 YFSETQ. The CDR3 loop reads CASSLAGTSGGYNEQFF. Here the CDR3 DNA reads TGCGCCAGCAGCTTGGCGGGGACTAGCGGGGGGTACAATGAGCAGTTCTTC.

V and J are TRBV7-9 and TRBJ2-2, with a possible D match to TRBD2 (6 bases). Germline loops: CDR1 SEHNR, CDR2 FQNEAQ (reference sequence). V gave up 5 bases and J gave up 4 bases, with 17 bases separating them. This CDR3 is built from 16 residues. CDR3 DNA sequence: TGTGCCAGCAGCAGCGGAGCGACTAGGGCCACCGGGGAGCTGTTTTTT. As protein: CASSSGATRATGELFF.

This clone turned up a few times. The chain employs TRBV4-1 and TRBJ2-1; 8 nucleotides align to TRBD2. Germline V gives CDR1 MGHRA, CDR2 YSYEKL. This CDR3 is built from 15 residues. The V segment lost 0 bases and the J segment 4 bases; nucleotides outside the gene matches: 2. The CDR3 reads CASSQDGTRYNEQFF. The CDR3 DNA reads as TGCGCCAGCAGCCAAGATGGGACTAGATACAATGAGCAGTTCTTC.

This chain links TRBV4-2 with TRBJ1-5; tentative D call: TRBD1 (6 bases). Deletions cut 1 base from V and 2 bases from J, with 18 bases between. In germline, CDR1 is LGHNA, CDR2 YNFKEQ. The CDR3 length is 18 residues. The CDR3 region has the DNA TGTGCCAGCAGCCAAGGGACCGAACAGGGAAACGGCAATCAGCCCCAGCATTTT. This translates into CASSQGTEQGNGNQPQHF.

The CDR3 nucleotides read TGCAGCGTTGATATTGGCAGCTACGAGCAGTACTTC. It encodes CSVDIGSYEQYF. The gene calls are TRBV29-1 and TRBJ2-7; D unclear. Germline V gene lookup returns CDR1 SQVTM and CDR2 ANQGSEA. The CDR3 contains 12 residues. V lost 3 bases, J lost 3 bases, and 9 bases lay in between.

This chain links TRBV7-9 with TRBJ2-4; tentatively, D is TRBD2 (5 bases). Germline loops: CDR1 SEHNR, CDR2 FQNEAQ (reference sequence). With 7 bases removed from V and 8 bases from J, the gap between germline ends came to 15 bases. This CDR3 comprises 13 residues. Here the CDR3 reads CASNPPNGDIQYF. CDR3 DNA sequence: TGTGCCAGCAACCCCCCCAACGGGGACATTCAGTACTTC.

V usage is TRBV6-1 and J usage is TRBJ2-3; 10 bases fit TRBD2. The CDR3 length is 15 residues. CDR1 and CDR2 (germline): MNHNS, SASEGT. Losses at the gene ends were 2 bases for V and 5 bases for J; bases not matched to a gene: 4. Here the CDR3 DNA reads TGTGCCAGCAGTGAACCCGGGACTAGCGTAGATACGCAGTATTTT. It translates to CASSEPGTSVDTQYF.

Comment on this clone: Possible read error: a much larger clone is one base away. Other nucleotide sequences in the sample specify the same CDR3. This CDR3 is CASSLGEGSYTF. CDR3 sequence (DNA): TGTGCTAGCAGCTTAGGGGAGGGAAGCTACACCTTC. This sequence joins TRBV7-9 and TRBJ1-2; a weak D match, TRBD1 (5 bases). This CDR3 contains 12 residues. Germline CDR1 and CDR2: SEHNR and FQNEAQ (reference sequence).

The rearrangement uses TRBV13 and TRBJ1-5; 7 bases align to TRBD1. The CDR3 is 14 residues long. Germline values: CDR1 PRHDT, CDR2 FYEKMQ (reference sequence). The ends lost 6 bases at V and 4 bases at J; junction bases unmatched: 6. The DNA of the CDR3 is TGTGCCAGCAGTTGGGGACAGACAAATCAGCCCCAGCATTTT. This codes for CASSWGQTNQPQHF.

The chain couples TRBV4-3 to TRBJ1-5; a possible D gene is TRBD1 (6 bases). V shed 0 bases and J shed 5 bases, with 11 bases lying between them. This CDR3 is built from 15 residues. Per germline, CDR1 LGHNA and CDR2 YSLEER. CDR3 protein: CASSQDRQEDQPQHF. For the CDR3, the DNA is TGCGCCAGCAGCCAAGATAGACAGGAGGATCAGCCCCAGCATTTT.

V gene TRBV13 combines with J gene TRBJ1-1; 12 nucleotides line up with TRBD1. V lost 6 bases, J lost 4 bases, and 6 bases stayed unmatched. Per the germline V gene, CDR1 is PRHDT and CDR2 is FYEKMQ (reference sequence). The CDR3 has 15 amino acids. This CDR3 is CASSGTGGAGTEAFF. The CDR3 bases are TGTGCCAGCAGTGGGACAGGGGGCGCGGGCACTGAAGCTTTCTTT.

V usage is TRBV5-8 and J usage is TRBJ2-7; D gene unclear. The V end lost 1 base, the J end lost 2 bases, and 10 bases lay between the germline ends. CDR1 and CDR2 from the germline V gene are SGHTS and YDEGEE. There are 14 residues in the CDR3. For the CDR3, the DNA is TGTGCCAGCAGCTTGAGGTCCAGGCCCTACGAGCAGTACTTC. Translating it yields CASSLRSRPYEQYF.

The CDR3 DNA reads TGTGCCAGCGAAACGAGCTCCTACAATGAGCAGTTCTTC. This translates into CASETSSYNEQFF. The rearrangement links TRBV7-8 to TRBJ2-1; D not resolved. Deletions cut 8 bases from V and 0 bases from J, with 8 bases between. There are 13 residues in the CDR3. From germline, CDR1 is SGHVS and CDR2 FQNEAQ.

The CDR3 is CASSLWQGAPGRRYQPQHF. As DNA, the CDR3 is TGTGCCAGCAGCTTGTGGCAGGGGGCACCCGGGAGGCGTTATCAGCCCCAGCATTTT. The V and J genes are TRBV5-5 and TRBJ1-5, with TRBD1 identical over 8 bases. Germline CDR1 and CDR2: SGHKS and YYEKEE (reference sequence). With 1 base clipped from V and 5 bases from J, the junction kept 17 bases outside the gene matches. This CDR3 contains 19 residues.

The chain recombines TRBV2 with TRBJ2-1; D possibly corresponds to TRBD2 (6 bases). This CDR3 has 11 residues. Germline CDR1 is SNHLY and CDR2 is FYNNEI. V was shortened by 4 bases and J by 14 bases, with 12 bases between the two germline ends. As DNA, the CDR3 is TGTGCCAGCAGTGGGAGAGCGGGTGAGTTCTTC. Protein sequence: CASSGRAGEFF.

The J gene is TRBJ2-5, the V gene TRBV19; 8 nucleotides line up with TRBD2. The better agreement between TRBJ2-7 and the DNA end casts doubt on the J call. The CDR3 has 15 residues. Looked up from germline, CDR1 is LNHDA and CDR2 is SQIVND (reference sequence). The CDR3 loop reads CASTPGHAGGYEQYF. The CDR3 nucleotides are TGTGCCAGTACCCCGGGACATGCGGGGGGCTACGAGCAGTACTTC.

V usage is TRBV12-2 and J usage is TRBJ2-1; the D call in the table, TRBD2, was not verified against the DNA. TRBV12-2 is a pseudogene. The CDR3 is made up of 16 amino acids. The CDR3 loop reads CASRLGLAGGYNEQFF. The CDR3 DNA is TGTGCAAGTCGCTTAGGACTAGCGGGAGGATACAATGAGCAGTTCTTC.